This TCR beta chain is drawn from a study of CD4 T cells in lung cancer (dated by TCRdb to between 2019 and 2020). Notes on the research overall: In the study, blood T cells from NSCLC patients were screened for responses to candidate mutation-encoded neoepitopes, and neoantigen-specific CD4+ T-cell clones and TCRs were isolated. Aged 60 to 69 when blood was donated, the resected patients, most of whom were former smokers, had either lung adenocarcinoma or squamous cell carcinoma. Treatments the patients had received before donating blood included platinum chemotherapy, and some of the patients were given nivolumab or pembrolizumab. TCRB deep sequencing tracked the frequency of neoantigen-specific clonotypes in tumor resections, non-adjacent lung and cultured T-cell products.

PBMCs were stimulated for 10 to 15 days with mutant 27-mer peptides plus IL21, IL7, IL15 and IL2 and were then restimulated with peptide-pulsed autologous B cells. After restimulation with peptide-pulsed B cells, live IFNgamma-secreting T cells were sorted by cytokine capture on a FACS Aria2. Sorted cells were expanded at limiting dilution, about 3 or 10 cells per well, with irradiated allogeneic PBMCs, phytohemagglutinin and IL2 for about 14 to 20 days. Peripheral blood samples or leukapheresis products were collected from the patients. To screen the expanded lines for antigen specificity, an IFNgamma ELISA was run against autologous B cells pulsed with mutant peptides. Libraries were constructed by the immunoSEQ multiplex PCR assay. Qiagen DNeasy or QIAamp micro DNA kits were used to isolate DNA, and the Adaptive Biotechnology human TCRB sequencing kit was used to sequence TCRB. An Illumina MiSeq was used to sequence the TCRB libraries. In the paper's pipeline: TCRB sequence data were analyzed with the kit provider's software, and tumor enrichment of clonotype templates was tested with Fisher's exact test. Here the immuneACCESS table is served through TCRdb, limited to in-frame sequences with V and J called. Missing clones are a known gap in these copies; in checked studies unresolved V genes cover under half, and the rest lacks a known reason. D and trimming come from the DNA, and the V and J calls and clone size come from that table. The sample includes over 1,500 clones, with just over 70% observed a single time. The leading ten clones occupy about 5.6% of the sample.

Broad study findings and their caveats: Because IFNgamma-sorted cells included nonspecific IFNgamma producers of unknown purity, the expanded lines ranged from monoclonal to oligoclonal. Some blood-derived responses might reflect in vitro priming of naive T cells or cross-reactivity rather than memory responses to the cancer.

This clone was counted between two and nine times. It lacks a known antigen. Base-call qualities are not available, and no considerably larger clone is one nucleotide away. The cysteine opens and the phenylalanine closes a CDR3 of 15 amino acids. Just CDR3 DNA is preserved here, 45 bases in frame from base 1. CDR1 and CDR2 (MGHRA, YSYEKL) derive from the germline V gene. Trimming at the junction amounts to 5 bases on V and 1 base on J, and the germline ends lie 15 bases apart. The rearrangement joined TRBV4-1 to TRBJ2-7; TRBD1 is a weak D gene call, 5 bases matching. The source material was a CD4+ T cell line or clone grown in culture. This TCR was recovered from a woman in her fifties or sixties with non-small cell lung cancer. Some clones in this sample may be carry-over from other donors' samples. The DNA sequence is as follows: TGCGCCAGCAGCTTAGGTGGGGCCGCATCCTACGAGCAGTACTTC. It translates as CASSLGGAASYEQYF.